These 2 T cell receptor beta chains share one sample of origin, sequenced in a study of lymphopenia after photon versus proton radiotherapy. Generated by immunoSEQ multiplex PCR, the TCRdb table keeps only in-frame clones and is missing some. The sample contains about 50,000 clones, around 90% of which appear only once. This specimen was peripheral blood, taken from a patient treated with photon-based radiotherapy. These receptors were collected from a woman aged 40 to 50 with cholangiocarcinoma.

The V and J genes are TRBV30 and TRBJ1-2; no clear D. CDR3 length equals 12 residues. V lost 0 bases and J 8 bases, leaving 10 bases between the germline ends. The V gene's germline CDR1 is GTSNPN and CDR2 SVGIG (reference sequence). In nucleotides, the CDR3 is TGTGCCTGGAGTGTCTCCAGACAAGGCTACACCTTC. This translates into CAWSVSRQGYTF.

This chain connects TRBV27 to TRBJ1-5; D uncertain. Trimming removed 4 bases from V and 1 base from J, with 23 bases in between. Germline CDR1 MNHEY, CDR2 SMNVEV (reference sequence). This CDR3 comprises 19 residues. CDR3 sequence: CASSSHRPSTTPSNQPQHF. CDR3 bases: TGTGCCAGCAGTTCCCACCGGCCGTCGACAACCCCAAGCAATCAGCCCCAGCATTTT.